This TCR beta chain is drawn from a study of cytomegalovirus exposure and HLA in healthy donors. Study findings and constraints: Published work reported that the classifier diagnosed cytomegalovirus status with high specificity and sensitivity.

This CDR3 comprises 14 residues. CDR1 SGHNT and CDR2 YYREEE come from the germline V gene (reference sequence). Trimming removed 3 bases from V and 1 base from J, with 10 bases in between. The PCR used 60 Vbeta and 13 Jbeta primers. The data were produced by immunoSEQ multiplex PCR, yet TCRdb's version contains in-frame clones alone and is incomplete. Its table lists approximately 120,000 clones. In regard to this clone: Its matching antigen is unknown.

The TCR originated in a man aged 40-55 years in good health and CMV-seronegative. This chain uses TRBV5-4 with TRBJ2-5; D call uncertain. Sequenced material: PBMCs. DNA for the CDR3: TGTGCCAGCAGCTGGCAGGCGATCCAAGAGACCCAGTACTTC. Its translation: CASSWQAIQETQYF.